The 17 T cell receptor beta chains below come from one sample, sequenced in a study of blood T cell repertoires in COVID-19 (TCRdb year 2020). The library was generated by the immunoSEQ multiplex PCR assay. Not all clones reach the TCRdb copy of this immuneACCESS table, which keeps in-frame sequences only. Checked studies attribute under half of the gap to unresolved V genes and leave the rest unexplained. In this sample the table shows about 260,000 clones, about 88% of which occur a single time. Of the sample, about 5.2% is held by the ten largest clones. Sequences were obtained from peripheral blood. The receptor set was obtained from a woman in her sixties with COVID-19, enrolled during active disease.

The CDR3 loop reads CSGRQGGDTEAFF. In DNA form, the CDR3 reads TGCAGCGGCCGACAGGGAGGCGACACTGAAGCTTTCTTT. This rearrangement joins TRBV29-1 to TRBJ1-1; 7 bases are a match to TRBD1. This CDR3 region has 13 residues. Per the germline V gene, CDR1 is SQVTM and CDR2 is ANQGSEA. V gave up 7 bases and J gave up 3 bases; unmatched junction bases: 8.

The rearrangement joins TRBV15 to TRBJ1-1, with D unresolved. Between the trimmed V and J ends, which lost 0 bases and 2 bases, there was a span of 7 bases. CDR3 length equals 14 residues. The V gene's germline CDR1 is LNHNV and CDR2 YYDKDF (reference sequence). CDR3 DNA sequence: TGTGCCACCAGCAGAGATACATACAACACTGAAGCTTTCTTT. It codes for CATSRDTYNTEAFF.

The chain joins TRBV3-1 (or the pseudogene TRBV3-2) to TRBJ2-2; D is possibly TRBD2 (6 bases). Trimming left V 4 bases short and J 1 base short, with 13 bases between. CDR3 size: 16 residues. CDR1 is LGHDT, CDR2 YNNKEL, per germline (reference sequence). DNA of the CDR3: TGTGCCAGCAGCCGGGCCGGGAGTTGGAACACCGGGGAGCTGTTTTTT. It yields the protein CASSRAGSWNTGELFF.

The rearrangement links TRBV28 to TRBJ1-3; unclear D gene. V lost 7 bases to trimming and J lost 0 bases, with 16 bases between them. This CDR3 has 16 residues. The V gene's germline CDR1 is MDHEN and CDR2 SYDVKM. CDR3 region: CASNLREGISGNTIYF. Here the CDR3 DNA reads TGTGCCAGCAACCTCCGGGAGGGAATCTCTGGAAACACCATATATTTT.

This chain connects TRBV10-3 to TRBJ1-1; 9 bases are a match to TRBD1. Trimming at V came to 7 bases and at J to 3 bases, leaving 12 bases not matched to a gene. CDR3 length equals 16 residues. Germline lookup yields CDR1 ENHRY and CDR2 SYGVKD. Here the CDR3 reads CAIMRGETGGHTEAFF. The DNA of the CDR3 is TGTGCCATCATGAGGGGGGAGACAGGGGGACACACTGAAGCTTTCTTT.

The chain is built from TRBV27 and TRBJ1-2; D remains unclear. The CDR3 spans 15 residues. Trimming cost V 1 base and J 6 bases, with 15 bases left between them. CDR1 is MNHEY, CDR2 SMNVEV, per germline (reference sequence). CDR3 sequence (DNA): TGTGCCAGCAGTTTATTGGGCAGCCTTACTCATGGCTACACCTTC. It specifies CASSLLGSLTHGYTF.

About this clone: One end of the junction fails to match germline, which may point to a read error. The gene calls are TRBV9 and TRBJ1-2, with D unresolved. CDR1 and CDR2 (germline): SGDLS, YYNGEE. The CDR3 totals 13 residues. The DNA of the CDR3 is TGTGCCAGCAGCGTCCGAGGAACGAATCTCTTCCTCTTC. It translates to CASSVRGTNLFLF.

This chain links TRBV25-1 with TRBJ2-1; 7 bases fit TRBD2. Trimming at V came to 2 bases and at J to 4 bases, leaving 11 bases not matched to a gene. CDR1 is MGHDK, CDR2 SYGVNS, per germline. The CDR3 totals 17 residues. CDR3 coding DNA: TGTGCCAGCAGTGAAAGGGGTGGAGGCGGGAGTTACAATGAGCAGTTCTTC. This translates into CASSERGGGGSYNEQFF.

This clone was picked up one time. V usage is TRBV4-3 and J usage is TRBJ1-5; D perhaps matches TRBD1 (5 bases). V lost 0 bases to trimming and J lost 7 bases, with 13 bases between them. This CDR3 spans 15 amino acids. Germline CDR1 LGHNA, CDR2 YSLEER. The CDR3 region has the DNA TGCGCCAGCAGCCAAGATACCCAGGGAGGACAGCCCCAGCATTTT. It yields the protein CASSQDTQGGQPQHF.

The chain joins TRBV19 to TRBJ1-2; 8 nucleotides align to TRBD1. The CDR3 is made up of 15 amino acids. Germline-derived CDR1 and CDR2 are LNHDA and SQIVND (reference sequence). J gave up 6 bases and V 3 bases, and 9 bases lay outside the gene matches. The CDR3 DNA follows: TGTGCCAGTAGTATGGGCAGGGGGCCTATGGATGGCTACACCTTC. Translation gives CASSMGRGPMDGYTF.

The chain links TRBV4-3 to TRBJ2-7, with D tentatively TRBD2 (7 bases). Trimming cost V 3 bases and J 2 bases, with 14 bases left between them. Germline CDR1 LGHNA, CDR2 YSLEER. This CDR3 comprises 15 residues. As DNA, the CDR3 is TGCGCCAGCAGCCAGAGAGGGGGACTAACCTACGAGCAGTACTTC. This translates into CASSQRGGLTYEQYF.

This clone was seen a handful of times. The V gene is TRBV9, the J gene TRBJ1-2; D gene ambiguous. In germline, CDR1 is SGDLS, CDR2 YYNGEE. The CDR3 runs to 14 residues. Trimming pared 0 bases from V and 5 bases from J, leaving 11 bases between. CDR3 DNA: TGTGCCAGCAGCGTAGGCTTTTCGGGTTATGGCTACACCTTC. It codes for CASSVGFSGYGYTF.

As DNA, the CDR3 is TGTGCCAGCAGCCTAGCGGGAGGGCCTATAGATACGCAGTATTTT. Its translation: CASSLAGGPIDTQYF. The chain joins TRBV11-3 to TRBJ2-3; 12 bases are a match to TRBD2. CDR1 SGHNT and CDR2 YENEEA come from the germline V gene. V was clipped by 5 bases and J by 5 bases; unmatched bases: 5. The CDR3 contains 15 residues.

The V gene is TRBV10-3, the J gene TRBJ1-2; TRBD1 aligns across 7 bases. CDR3 size: 16 residues. Germline trimming cut 7 bases from V and 1 base from J; bases unmatched to any gene: 12. The germline CDR1 and CDR2 sequences are ENHRY and SYGVKD. The CDR3, as DNA: TGTGCCATCACGGACAGGACCAGGGAACTTAACTATGGCTACACCTTC. It is translated as CAITDRTRELNYGYTF.

The V and J genes are TRBV12-5 and TRBJ2-7; 9 bases map to TRBD2. The V and J ends lost 6 bases and 2 bases, in that order; junction bases with no gene match: 14. The CDR3 has 17 residues. Germline CDR1 reads LGHNT; CDR2 reads FRNRAP. The CDR3 here is CASGTSGRLCSTYEQYF. For the CDR3, the DNA is TGTGCTAGTGGGACTAGCGGACGCCTGTGTTCTACCTACGAGCAGTACTTC.

This chain links TRBV18 with TRBJ2-1; a weak D match, TRBD1 (5 bases). In germline, CDR1 is KGHSH, CDR2 LQKENI. The CDR3 sequence is 16 residues long. Trimming shortened V by 0 bases and J by 1 base, and 10 bases separated the two germline ends. The DNA for the CDR3 is TGTGCCAGCTCACCACCAAGGGGCGAGTCCTACAATGAGCAGTTCTTC. Amino acids: CASSPPRGESYNEQFF. Full variable domain (missing parts from reference TRBV18 and TRBJ2-1): NAGVMQNPRHLVRRRGQEARLRCSPMKGHSHVYWYRQLPEEGLKFMVYLQKENIIDESGMPKERFSAEFPKEGPSILRIQQVVRGDSAAYFCASSPPRGESYNEQFFGPGTRLTVL.

The rearrangement links TRBV28 to TRBJ1-1, with D unclear. CDR3 length: 14 amino acids. The V end was cut by 2 bases, the J end by 4 bases, with 11 bases between. Germline lookup yields CDR1 MDHEN and CDR2 SYDVKM. This CDR3 is CASSLGSTATEAFF. CDR3 sequence (DNA): TGTGCCAGCAGTTTAGGTAGCACGGCCACTGAAGCTTTCTTT.